A selection of T cell receptor beta chains follows, all from one sample in a study of beta chain features in type 1 diabetes. Sequencing was performed with immunoSEQ multiplex PCR; in TCRdb, only in-frame clones are kept and a portion is missing. The table records fewer than 550,000 clones, about an eighth of them present only once. The sequencing input was naive CD4+ T cells from blood. These receptors originate from a woman aged 18-29 years in good health. Each CDR3 is given with its conserved first and last residue. Each record gives: V gene, D gene, J gene, clone size, CDR3 protein, CDR3 DNA. A D gene is named only where the DNA matches it firmly. Clone size, where shown, is once, few, many, or a class for clones that have expanded.

v_gene: TRBV30
d_gene: TRBD2
j_gene: TRBJ2-5
abundance: .
CDR3aa: CAWAKVAGGRRAQYF
CDR3nt: TGTGCCTGGGCTAAGGTGGCGGGAGGGCGGCGGGCCCAGTACTTC

v_gene: TRBV20-1
d_gene: .
j_gene: TRBJ2-3
abundance: few
CDR3aa: CSARVKNTQYF
CDR3nt: TGCAGTGCTAGAGTTAAAAATACGCAGTATTTT

v_gene: TRBV29-1
d_gene: .
j_gene: TRBJ1-5
abundance: few
CDR3aa: CSVVYGGSEQPQHF
CDR3nt: TGCAGCGTTGTATACGGAGGGTCGGAACAGCCCCAGCATTTT

v_gene: TRBV7-7
d_gene: .
j_gene: TRBJ2-4
abundance: .
CDR3aa: CASSPSRGHLGKNIQYF
CDR3nt: TGTGCCAGCAGCCCGTCGCGGGGCCACCTGGGCAAAAACATTCAGTACTTC

v_gene: TRBV29-1
d_gene: .
j_gene: TRBJ2-1
abundance: .
CDR3aa: CSVEGRGADEQFF
CDR3nt: TGCAGCGTTGAAGGCAGGGGCGCGGATGAGCAGTTCTTC

v_gene: TRBV4-2
d_gene: TRBD1
j_gene: TRBJ1-6
abundance: .
CDR3aa: CASSQRMPGGSNSPLHF
CDR3nt: TGTGCCAGCAGCCAACGAATGCCAGGGGGCTCGAATTCACCCCTCCACTTT

v_gene: TRBV9
d_gene: .
j_gene: TRBJ2-3
abundance: few
CDR3aa: CASSTRQITTDTQYF
CDR3nt: TGTGCCAGCAGCACCCGACAGATAACCACAGATACGCAGTATTTT

v_gene: TRBV10-3
d_gene: .
j_gene: TRBJ2-3
abundance: few
CDR3aa: CAIKFSGDSTDTQYF
CDR3nt: TGTGCCATCAAATTCTCGGGGGATAGCACAGATACGCAGTATTTT

v_gene: TRBV18
d_gene: .
j_gene: TRBJ1-1
abundance: .
CDR3aa: CASSPTSAWGNTEAFF
CDR3nt: TGTGCCAGCTCACCAACTTCGGCGTGGGGGAACACTGAAGCTTTCTTT

v_gene: TRBV27
d_gene: .
j_gene: TRBJ1-5
abundance: .
CDR3aa: CASSAWVNQPQHF
CDR3nt: TGTGCCAGCAGTGCTTGGGTCAATCAGCCCCAGCATTTT

v_gene: TRBV29-1
d_gene: .
j_gene: TRBJ1-4
abundance: .
CDR3aa: CSVTLRQGNNEKLFF
CDR3nt: TGCAGCGTGACCCTTCGGCAGGGAAATAATGAAAAACTGTTTTTT

v_gene: TRBV4-1
d_gene: .
j_gene: TRBJ2-5
abundance: .
CDR3aa: CASSQFAEETQYF
CDR3nt: TGCGCCAGCAGCCAATTTGCGGAAGAGACCCAGTACTTC

v_gene: TRBV5-1
d_gene: TRBD1
j_gene: TRBJ2-1
abundance: few
CDR3aa: CASSLGQGRFNEQFF
CDR3nt: TGCGCCAGCAGCCTGGGACAGGGTCGGTTCAATGAGCAGTTCTTC

v_gene: TRBV11-1
d_gene: TRBD2
j_gene: TRBJ2-1
abundance: few
CDR3aa: CASSERRGARNNEQFF
CDR3nt: TGTGCCAGCAGCGAGAGGCGGGGGGCGAGGAACAATGAGCAGTTCTTC

v_gene: TRBV11-1
d_gene: TRBD1
j_gene: TRBJ2-1
abundance: .
CDR3aa: CASSSNRGDEQFF
CDR3nt: TGTGCCAGCAGCTCTAACAGGGGGGATGAGCAGTTCTTC

v_gene: TRBV30
d_gene: TRBD1
j_gene: TRBJ1-4
abundance: .
CDR3aa: CAWSPTGVKLFF
CDR3nt: TGTGCCTGGAGTCCCACAGGGGTAAAACTGTTTTTT

v_gene: TRBV5-4
d_gene: .
j_gene: TRBJ1-1
abundance: .
CDR3aa: CASPASLNTEAFF
CDR3nt: TGTGCCAGCCCGGCTTCTCTGAACACTGAAGCTTTCTTT

v_gene: TRBV6-6
d_gene: .
j_gene: TRBJ2-5
abundance: few
CDR3aa: CASSPDRLQSQYF
CDR3nt: TGTGCCAGCAGTCCTGACAGGCTCCAGAGCCAGTACTTC

v_gene: TRBV15
d_gene: TRBD2
j_gene: TRBJ2-1
abundance: .
CDR3aa: CATSRGGWDEQFF
CDR3nt: TGTGCCACCAGCAGGGGAGGGTGGGATGAGCAGTTCTTC

v_gene: TRBV11-2
d_gene: TRBD1
j_gene: TRBJ2-7
abundance: few
CDR3aa: CASSAYTGGEQYF
CDR3nt: TGTGCCAGCAGCGCCTATACAGGGGGCGAGCAGTACTTC

v_gene: TRBV7-2
d_gene: .
j_gene: TRBJ2-7
abundance: few
CDR3aa: CASSPSSSYEQYF
CDR3nt: TGTGCCAGCAGCCCCTCGTCTTCCTACGAGCAGTACTTC

v_gene: TRBV7-8
d_gene: TRBD1
j_gene: TRBJ2-6
abundance: few
CDR3aa: CASSLRQGAGANVLTF
CDR3nt: TGTGCCAGCAGCTTGCGACAGGGAGCTGGGGCCAACGTCCTGACTTTC

v_gene: TRBV6-6
d_gene: .
j_gene: TRBJ2-7
abundance: .
CDR3aa: CAGFYEQYF
CDR3nt: TGTGCCGGTTTCTACGAGCAGTACTTC

v_gene: TRBV25-1
d_gene: .
j_gene: TRBJ2-6
abundance: .
CDR3aa: CASSGWAGANVLTF
CDR3nt: TGTGCCAGCAGTGGGTGGGCTGGGGCCAACGTCCTGACTTTC

v_gene: TRBV28
d_gene: .
j_gene: TRBJ1-1
abundance: .
CDR3aa: CASSTSGVNTEAFF
CDR3nt: .

v_gene: TRBV4-2
d_gene: .
j_gene: TRBJ2-2
abundance: .
CDR3aa: CASSAGTANTGELFF
CDR3nt: TGTGCCAGCAGCGCCGGGACGGCGAACACCGGGGAGCTGTTTTTT

v_gene: TRBV12-5
d_gene: .
j_gene: TRBJ2-5
abundance: .
CDR3aa: CASGLDLETQYF
CDR3nt: TGTGCTAGTGGTTTGGACCTTGAGACCCAGTACTTC

v_gene: TRBV30
d_gene: TRBD2
j_gene: TRBJ2-7
abundance: .
CDR3aa: CAWRPGHRTSGGDYEQYF
CDR3nt: TGTGCCTGGAGGCCGGGACACCGGACTAGCGGGGGAGACTACGAGCAGTACTTC

v_gene: TRBV30
d_gene: .
j_gene: TRBJ1-1
abundance: few
CDR3aa: CAWGRTEAFF
CDR3nt: TGTGCCTGGGGGAGGACTGAAGCTTTCTTT

v_gene: TRBV2
d_gene: .
j_gene: TRBJ2-5
abundance: .
CDR3aa: CASSLGLETQYF
CDR3nt: TGTGCCAGCAGCTTGGGGCTCGAGACCCAGTACTTC

v_gene: TRBV20-1
d_gene: TRBD1
j_gene: TRBJ1-2
abundance: .
CDR3aa: CSANQDRERAF
CDR3nt: TGCAGTGCCAACCAGGACAGGGAGCGAGCCTTC

v_gene: TRBV29-1
d_gene: .
j_gene: TRBJ2-5
abundance: few
CDR3aa: CSVRNRGGFETQYF
CDR3nt: TGCAGCGTTCGTAACAGGGGAGGGTTCGAGACCCAGTACTTC

v_gene: TRBV14
d_gene: .
j_gene: TRBJ1-1
abundance: .
CDR3aa: CASSQHIDTEAFF
CDR3nt: TGTGCCAGCAGCCAACACATTGACACTGAAGCTTTCTTT

v_gene: TRBV29-1
d_gene: .
j_gene: TRBJ1-1
abundance: .
CDR3aa: CSVGSRVTEAFF
CDR3nt: TGCAGCGTTGGCAGCAGGGTGACTGAAGCTTTCTTT

v_gene: TRBV2
d_gene: .
j_gene: TRBJ1-5
abundance: few
CDR3aa: CASRRIDQPQHF
CDR3nt: TGTGCCAGCAGGCGAATCGATCAGCCCCAGCATTTT

v_gene: TRBV7-2
d_gene: .
j_gene: TRBJ2-5
abundance: .
CDR3aa: CASSLSLMETQYF
CDR3nt: TGTGCCAGCAGCTTATCACTAATGGAGACCCAGTACTTC

v_gene: TRBV5-1
d_gene: .
j_gene: TRBJ1-1
abundance: .
CDR3aa: CASSPGRGAGTEAFF
CDR3nt: TGCGCCAGCAGCCCGGGGCGGGGCGCGGGAACTGAAGCTTTCTTT

v_gene: TRBV7-3
d_gene: .
j_gene: TRBJ1-4
abundance: .
CDR3aa: CASSLGRTANEKLFF
CDR3nt: TGTGCCAGCAGCTTAGGGAGGACAGCTAATGAAAAACTGTTTTTT

v_gene: TRBV25-1
d_gene: .
j_gene: TRBJ2-7
abundance: .
CDR3aa: CASSRDVGAYEQYF
CDR3nt: TGTGCCAGCAGTCGAGACGTTGGGGCCTACGAGCAGTACTTC

v_gene: TRBV9
d_gene: TRBD1
j_gene: TRBJ2-3
abundance: .
CDR3aa: CASSVVTGVAQYF
CDR3nt: TGTGCCAGCAGCGTAGTCACAGGGGTTGCGCAGTATTTT

v_gene: TRBV9
d_gene: .
j_gene: TRBJ2-6
abundance: few
CDR3aa: CASSALQGPRSGANVLTF
CDR3nt: TGTGCCAGCAGCGCCTTACAGGGCCCCCGGTCTGGGGCCAACGTCCTGACTTTC

v_gene: TRBV6-5
d_gene: .
j_gene: TRBJ2-7
abundance: .
CDR3aa: CASSQGVVSSYEQYF
CDR3nt: TGTGCCAGCAGCCAAGGGGTTGTATCCTCGTACGAGCAGTACTTC

v_gene: TRBV5-1
d_gene: TRBD1
j_gene: TRBJ2-7
abundance: few
CDR3aa: CASSLGHRDRNYEQYF
CDR3nt: TGCGCCAGCAGCTTGGGGCACCGGGACAGGAACTACGAGCAGTACTTC